These 8 T cell receptor beta chains share one sample of origin, sequenced in a study of blood T cell repertoires in COVID-19. Profiled with immunoSEQ multiplex PCR; TCRdb holds only in-frame clones, not every one. The sample lists 430,000 or so clones, about 88% seen once, with 1.4% to 1.5% in the top ten. Sequencing was performed on PBMCs or T cells enriched from blood (not recorded which). The receptors originated from a woman between 18 and 29 years old who had been exposed to COVID-19.

The rearrangement uses TRBV4-1 and TRBJ2-1; TRBD1 matches at 9 bases. Trimming at V came to 0 bases and at J to 10 bases, leaving 13 bases not matched to a gene. The CDR3 loop spans 17 amino acids. The germline gives CDR1 MGHRA, CDR2 YSYEKL. CDR3 loop: CASSQDGKDRGWQEQFF. CDR3 nucleotides: TGCGCCAGCAGCCAAGATGGGAAGGACAGGGGATGGCAAGAGCAGTTCTTC.

The V gene is TRBV11-3, the J gene TRBJ2-2; 9 bases align to TRBD2. Germline V gives CDR1 SGHNT, CDR2 YENEEA. Trimming removed 1 base from V and 6 bases from J; junction bases left unmatched: 9. CDR3 length: 17 residues. The CDR3: CASSLGQSGGPPGELFF. The CDR3, as DNA: TGTGCCAGCAGCTTAGGACAAAGCGGGGGGCCCCCCGGGGAGCTGTTTTTT.

This clone was counted a single time. The V and J genes are TRBV6-5 and TRBJ2-1; D might be TRBD2 (7 bases). The CDR3 has 16 residues. CDR1 and CDR2 (germline): MNHEY, SVGAGI. Trimming took 0 bases from V and 8 from J, leaving 17 bases between them. The CDR3 loop reads CASSYSGGGPWHEQFF. The DNA of the CDR3 is TGTGCCAGCAGTTACTCAGGGGGAGGGCCGTGGCATGAGCAGTTCTTC.

The chain has TRBV29-1 and TRBJ1-1; TRBD1 matches at 7 bases. Trimming cost V 3 bases and J 0 bases; bases outside gene matches: 1. The CDR3 runs to 13 residues. The germline V gene has CDR1 SQVTM and CDR2 ANQGSEA. The DNA of the CDR3 is TGCAGCGTTGATGGGACAGTGAACACTGAAGCTTTCTTT. This translates into CSVDGTVNTEAFF.

The rearrangement links TRBV10-1 to TRBJ2-7; TRBD2 matches 7 bases. CDR1 is WNHNN, CDR2 SYGVQD, per germline (reference sequence). The CDR3 sequence is 17 residues long. Trimming removed 3 bases from V and 3 bases from J; junction bases left unmatched: 14. CDR3 sequence reads: CASSDGGSLADSYEQYF. In nucleotides, the CDR3 is TGCGCCAGCAGTGACGGCGGGAGTCTAGCGGATAGCTACGAGCAGTACTTC.

This clone was seen a handful of times. The chain is built from TRBV18 and TRBJ1-1, with no clear D. Germline V gene lookup returns CDR1 KGHSH and CDR2 LQKENI. This CDR3 region has 13 residues. V was trimmed by 3 bases and J by 6 bases, leaving 11 bases between them. The chain's CDR3 is CASSPREGSEAFF. CDR3 sequence (DNA): TGTGCCAGCTCACCCCGGGAAGGGTCTGAAGCTTTCTTT. Based on the CDR3 plus reference TRBV18 and TRBJ1-1, the full variable domain is NAGVMQNPRHLVRRRGQEARLRCSPMKGHSHVYWYRQLPEEGLKFMVYLQKENIIDESGMPKERFSAEFPKEGPSILRIQQVVRGDSAAYFCASSPREGSEAFFGQGTRLTVV.

The CDR3 DNA reads TGTGCTAGTGGTGTCGCGGACAGCAAGGGCCCGATAACGCAGTATTTT. Translated, it gives CASGVADSKGPITQYF. The V gene is TRBV12-5, the J gene TRBJ2-3, with a tentative D call TRBD1 (6 bases). The V end was cut by 5 bases, the J end by 9 bases, with 24 bases between. Per germline, CDR1 LGHNT and CDR2 FRNRAP. The CDR3 sequence is 16 residues long.

A single count supports this clone. The chain couples TRBV27 to TRBJ2-5; TRBD1 is a possible D gene (6 bases). The germline V and J ends were trimmed by 6 bases and 5 bases, with 22 bases remaining between them. CDR1 is MNHEY and CDR2 is SMNVEV in the germline V gene (reference sequence). The CDR3 totals 16 residues. CDR3 protein: CASSRKGDAVGETQYF. CDR3 bases: TGTGCCAGCAGCCGAAAGGGGGACGCTGTTGGCGAGACCCAGTACTTC.